These T cell receptor beta chains were read from a single sample in a study of blood T cell repertoires in COVID-19. The assay was immunoSEQ multiplex PCR, and TCRdb's table has in-frame clones only and misses some. The sample has around 120,000 clones; more than 75% are singletons. What was sequenced was peripheral blood. The receptors were sampled from a woman in her seventies with acute or convalescent COVID-19. Both conserved end residues are part of each CDR3. D genes are given only for firm matches. Part of the rows lack a size; the others show once, few, many or a class for expanded clones.

>TRBJ1-1|TRBD1|TRBV2|.
CASSQSQGDRAEAFF
TGTGCCAGCAGCCAATCACAGGGGGATCGAGCTGAAGCTTTCTTT
>TRBJ1-1|.|TRBV28|.
CASRRTRVAGTEAFF
TGTGCCAGCAGACGGACACGCGTGGCGGGAACTGAAGCTTTCTTT
>TRBJ2-1|TRBD1|TRBV6-2/TRBV6-3|.
CASSILGQGENEQFF
TGTGCCAGCAGTATATTGGGACAGGGAGAAAATGAGCAGTTCTTC
>TRBJ2-2|TRBD1|TRBV6-6|.
CASSYSGQVLVGELFF
TGTGCCAGCAGTTACTCGGGACAGGTGTTGGTCGGGGAGCTGTTTTTT
>TRBJ1-2|.|TRBV7-7|.
CASSLGGDNYGYTF
TGTGCCAGCAGTTTGGGGGGAGATAACTATGGCTACACCTTC
>TRBJ1-1|TRBD1|TRBV14|.
CASSQERISAGQVEAFF
TGTGCCAGCAGCCAAGAAAGAATTAGCGCGGGACAGGTGGAAGCTTTCTTT
>TRBJ1-1|.|TRBV2|.
CASIPRAGNTEAFF
TGTGCCAGCATTCCACGCGCAGGGAACACTGAAGCTTTCTTT
>TRBJ1-3|.|TRBV12-5|once
CASGLGGKTGQSSGNTIYF
TGTGCTAGTGGTTTGGGTGGTAAGACAGGCCAAAGCTCTGGAAACACCATATATTTT
>TRBJ1-2|.|TRBV7-2|few
CASSLYPPGNGYTF
TGTGCCAGCAGCTTATACCCCCCAGGGAATGGCTACACCTTC
>TRBJ1-1|.|TRBV30|.
CAWSRGGTTNTEAFF
TGTGCCTGGAGTAGGGGGGGCACGACGAACACTGAAGCTTTCTTT
>TRBJ1-2|TRBD1|TRBV2|few
CASRLGTGSYGYTF
TGTGCCAGCAGATTAGGGACAGGAAGCTATGGCTACACCTTC
>TRBJ2-1|.|TRBV6-1|.
CASSEAGSGNEQFF
TGTGCCAGCAGTGAAGCTGGGAGCGGCAATGAGCAGTTCTTC
>TRBJ2-7|.|TRBV9|.
CASSVGRTAKFNYEQYF
TGTGCCAGCAGCGTAGGTAGGACAGCGAAATTTAACTACGAGCAGTACTTC
>TRBJ1-1|.|TRBV6-6|.
CASSLSPGTEAFF
TGTGCCAGCAGTTTAAGTCCGGGGACTGAAGCTTTCTTT
>TRBJ2-3|TRBD1|TRBV9|.
CASSVTGGGTDTQYF
TGTGCCAGCAGCGTGACAGGGGGGGGCACAGATACGCAGTATTTT
>TRBJ2-1|TRBD2|TRBV2|.
CANTGGPLDEQFF
TGTGCCAACACGGGGGGGCCATTGGATGAGCAGTTCTTC
>TRBJ1-6|.|TRBV25-1|.
CASSELGGSYNSPLHF
TGTGCCAGCAGTGAATTAGGGGGCTCCTATAATTCACCCCTCCACTTT
>TRBJ2-4|TRBD1|TRBV7-2|.
CASSPGQGRWNIQYF
TGTGCCAGCAGCCCGGGACAGGGAAGATGGAACATTCAGTACTTC
>TRBJ2-7|.|TRBV18|.
CASSPPATGGGYEQYF
TGTGCCAGCTCACCACCGGCTACAGGGGGAGGGTACGAGCAGTACTTC
>TRBJ1-2|.|TRBV18|.
CASSPYEENYTF
TGTGCCAGCTCACCATACGAGGAAAACTACACCTTC
>TRBJ1-1|.|TRBV11-2|.
CASSLVVYGETEAFF
TGTGCCAGCAGCTTAGTTGTCTACGGAGAGACTGAAGCTTTCTTT
>TRBJ2-5|TRBD2|TRBV7-3|.
CASSLNGGANQETQYF
TGTGCCAGCAGCTTAAACGGGGGGGCCAACCAAGAGACCCAGTACTTC
>TRBJ2-7|TRBD2|TRBV2|.
CASREGLAGEQYF
TGTGCCAGCAGGGAGGGACTAGCAGGCGAGCAGTACTTC
>TRBJ1-2|.|TRBV7-9|.
CASSQGGGAGGYTF
TGTGCCAGCAGCCAAGGCGGGGGGGCTGGTGGCTACACCTTC
>TRBJ2-5|TRBD2|TRBV18|.
CASSPRTSGGSETQYF
TGTGCCAGCTCACCACGGACTAGCGGGGGTTCGGAGACCCAGTACTTC
>TRBJ1-2|.|TRBV6-5|once
CASSYEGDFTGYTF
TGTGCCAGCAGTTACGAAGGGGACTTTACAGGCTACACCTTC
>TRBJ2-1|TRBD1|TRBV5-6|.
CASSAGQALSYNEQFF
TGTGCCAGCAGCGCGGGACAGGCTCTCTCCTACAATGAGCAGTTCTTC
>TRBJ2-5|TRBD2|TRBV5-1|.
CASSLGLAGGVAETQYF
TGCGCCAGCAGCTTGGGACTAGCGGGGGGTGTTGCGGAGACCCAGTACTTC
>TRBJ2-2|TRBD1|TRBV2|.
CASSEPWQGAGTGELFF
TGTGCCAGCAGTGAACCCTGGCAGGGGGCGGGTACCGGGGAGCTGTTTTTT
>TRBJ2-4|.|TRBV18|.
CASSLSTGFGKNIQYF
TGTGCCAGCTCACTAAGTACAGGGTTTGGCAAAAACATTCAGTACTTC
>TRBJ1-2|.|TRBV7-3|.
CASSADRDPYGYTF
TGTGCCAGCAGCGCGGACCGGGATCCCTATGGCTACACCTTC
>TRBJ1-5|TRBD1|TRBV19|.
CASTETDRGDQPQHF
TGTGCCAGTACCGAAACGGACAGGGGCGATCAGCCCCAGCATTTT
>TRBJ1-2|.|TRBV19|.
CASSSTGGSGGYTF
TGTGCCAGTAGTTCAACGGGGGGAAGTGGTGGCTACACCTTC
>TRBJ2-7|.|TRBV11-2|.
CASSLEQGSYEQYF
TGTGCCAGCAGCTTAGAACAGGGATCCTACGAGCAGTACTTC
>TRBJ1-6|TRBD1|TRBV7-9|.
CASSPGQLNSPLHF
TGTGCCAGCAGCCCGGGACAGCTGAATTCACCCCTCCACTTT
>TRBJ2-7|.|TRBV2|.
CAGSQVYEQYF
TGTGCCGGATCACAGGTATACGAGCAGTACTTC
>TRBJ1-2|.|TRBV11-3|.
CASRSTGLSNYTF
TGTGCCAGCAGGTCGACAGGACTGAGCAACTACACCTTC
>TRBJ2-5|TRBD2|TRBV11-2|.
CASSLSGNQETQYF
TGTGCCAGCAGCCTCAGCGGGAACCAAGAGACCCAGTACTTC
>TRBJ2-7|TRBD1|TRBV5-4|.
CASSLAGDSYEQYF
TGTGCCAGCAGCTTGGCCGGGGACAGCTACGAGCAGTACTTC
>TRBJ1-2|TRBD1|TRBV10-3|.
CAISRTGGASDYGYTF
TGTGCCATCAGTCGGACAGGGGGCGCTTCCGACTATGGCTACACCTTC
>TRBJ2-1|TRBD2|TRBV24-1|.
CATGGGSYNEQFF
TGTGCCACCGGCGGGGGCTCCTACAATGAGCAGTTCTTC
>TRBJ2-5|.|TRBV19|.
CASSTGSQTQYF
TGTGCCAGTAGTACAGGCTCACAGACCCAGTACTTC
>TRBJ2-1|TRBD2|TRBV7-3|.
CASSLIGGALYNEQFF
TGTGCCAGCAGCTTAATCGGGGGGGCTCTCTACAATGAGCAGTTCTTC
>TRBJ2-1|.|TRBV4-1|.
CASSQETYSYNEQFF
TGCGCCAGCAGCCAAGAAACATACAGCTACAATGAGCAGTTCTTC
>TRBJ2-7|.|TRBV18|.
CASSPTPGYEQYF
TGTGCCAGCTCGCCTACTCCTGGCTACGAGCAGTACTTC
>TRBJ2-2|.|TRBV5-6|.
CASSGTSRGTGELFF
TGTGCCAGCTCTGGGACTTCCCGTGGCACCGGGGAGCTGTTTTTT
>TRBJ2-6|.|TRBV28|.
CASSSPGANVLTF
TGTGCCAGCAGCTCCCCGGGGGCCAACGTCCTGACTTTC
>TRBJ2-3|.|TRBV5-4|.
CASSLGAATDTQYF
TGTGCCAGCAGCTTGGGAGCGGCGACAGATACGCAGTATTTT
>TRBJ1-1|.|TRBV5-1|.
CASSLPNSGTEAFF
TGCGCCAGCAGCTTACCGAACTCGGGCACTGAAGCTTTCTTT
>TRBJ1-2|.|TRBV13|once
CASSLGSEPDGYTF
TGTGCCAGCAGCTTAGGAAGCGAGCCAGATGGCTACACCTTC
>TRBJ1-3|TRBD1|TRBV3-1/TRBV3-2|.
CASGQGPNTIYF
TGTGCCAGCGGACAGGGACCGAACACCATATATTTT
>TRBJ2-2|.|TRBV5-1|.
CASTDPRGWSGELFF
TGCGCCAGCACCGACCCCCGAGGATGGAGCGGGGAGCTGTTTTTT
>TRBJ1-4|.|TRBV12-3/TRBV12-4|.
CASARDHREKLFF
TGTGCCAGCGCCAGGGATCATCGTGAAAAACTGTTTTTT
>TRBJ1-5|.|TRBV19|.
CASSIVGARDQPQHF
TGTGCCAGTAGTATAGTAGGGGCGCGTGATCAGCCCCAGCATTTT
>TRBJ2-1|.|TRBV28|once
CASWSRSEQFF
TGTGCCAGCTGGTCGCGGTCTGAGCAGTTCTTC